The 22 T cell receptor beta chains below were found in one sample sequenced in a study of neoadjuvant anti-PD-1 for oral cavity cancer. The repertoire was sequenced with immunoSEQ multiplex PCR; TCRdb's copy has only in-frame clones and lacks some. The data show some 71,000 clones, with 65% to 85% seen just once and approximately 3.6% held by the top ten. The sample consisted of PBMCs, taken before nivolumab (anti-PD-1) treatment. These receptors were collected from a person aged 35 to 85 with oral cavity squamous cell carcinoma.

The J gene is TRBJ1-1, the V gene TRBV19; D might be TRBD1 (5 bases). The CDR3 is 15 amino acids. Trimming stripped 1 base from V and 5 bases from J, with 14 bases between. The germline CDR1 and CDR2 sequences are LNHDA and SQIVND (reference sequence). The CDR3 region is CASSIAGAGQTEAFF. CDR3 nucleotide sequence: TGTGCCAGTAGTATAGCTGGAGCAGGGCAAACTGAAGCTTTCTTT.

The V and J genes are TRBV27 and TRBJ1-2, with TRBD1 as a possible D gene (6 bases). Germline loops: CDR1 MNHEY, CDR2 SMNVEV (reference sequence). Trimming left V 3 bases short and J 8 bases short, with 13 bases between. This CDR3 is 13 amino acids long. The chain's CDR3 is CASSFSGVEGYTF. For the CDR3, the DNA is TGTGCCAGCAGTTTTTCAGGGGTAGAGGGCTACACCTTC.

This chain joins TRBV5-4 and TRBJ2-3; 10 nucleotides align to TRBD2. The germline V gene encodes CDR1 SGHNT and CDR2 YYREEE (reference sequence). Trimming at V came to 3 bases and at J to 4 bases, leaving 11 bases not matched to a gene. CDR3 length: 17 residues. The CDR3 bases are TGTGCCAGCAGCTCCCCGGGACTAGCGCCTAAGGCAGATACGCAGTATTTT. This encodes CASSSPGLAPKADTQYF.

The chain carries TRBV6-1 and TRBJ1-5; the D is unclear. The CDR3 covers 11 residues. Trimming pared 2 bases from V and 9 bases from J, leaving 5 bases between. CDR1 is MNHNS and CDR2 is SASEGT in the germline V gene. The chain's CDR3 is CASSEMMPQHF. CDR3 DNA sequence: TGTGCCAGCAGTGAAATGATGCCCCAGCATTTT.

The V gene is TRBV19, the J gene TRBJ1-1, with a tentative D call TRBD1 (5 bases). The CDR3 has 13 residues. In germline, CDR1 is LNHDA, CDR2 SQIVND (reference sequence). V lost 1 base, J lost 7 bases, and 10 bases lay in between. CDR3 coding DNA: TGTGCCAGTAGTATAGGGGGGGAACTTGAAGCTTTCTTT. As protein: CASSIGGELEAFF.

The chain combines TRBV10-3 with TRBJ2-7; TRBD2 agrees at 8 bases. V dropped 2 bases and J dropped 5; count of bases not matched to a gene: 5. This CDR3 region has 14 residues. Germline lookup yields CDR1 ENHRY and CDR2 SYGVKD. The CDR3 sequence: CAISEREGSDEQYF. The CDR3 nucleotides read TGTGCCATCAGTGAGCGGGAGGGTTCCGACGAGCAGTACTTC.

The V gene is TRBV9, the J gene TRBJ2-7; 11 nucleotides match TRBD1. This CDR3 contains 14 residues. Trimming at V came to 4 bases and at J to 3 bases, leaving 3 bases not matched to a gene. Germline assignment: CDR1 SGDLS and CDR2 YYNGEE. CDR3 sequence: CASSRGQGDYEQYF. For the CDR3, the DNA is TGTGCCAGCAGCCGGGGACAGGGGGACTACGAGCAGTACTTC.

V and J are TRBV9 and TRBJ1-4; D is unclear. CDR3 length: 16 residues. V gave up 0 bases and J gave up 0 bases, with 9 bases separating them. Germline V lookup: CDR1 SGDLS, CDR2 YYNGEE. CDR3 DNA sequence: TGTGCCAGCAGCGTAGGGTGGGGTGCAACTAATGAAAAACTGTTTTTT. Its protein is CASSVGWGATNEKLFF.

The rearrangement joins TRBV5-1 to TRBJ1-4, with TRBD1 identical over 9 bases. CDR1 SGHRS and CDR2 YFSETQ come from the germline V gene. Unmatched junction bases numbered 5, after V lost 4 bases and J lost 7 bases. The CDR3 is 14 amino acids. The chain's CDR3 is CASSTTGGGEKLFF. The CDR3 DNA is TGCGCCAGCAGCACCACAGGGGGCGGTGAAAAACTGTTTTTT.

The chain combines TRBV7-8 with TRBJ1-1; 10 bases align to TRBD1. CDR3 length equals 15 residues. CDR1 is SGHVS and CDR2 is FQNEAQ in the germline V gene. With 5 bases clipped from V and 5 bases from J, the junction kept 8 bases outside the gene matches. The DNA for the CDR3 is TGTGCCAGCAGCAAAAGGACAGGGGGAAGTACTGAAGCTTTCTTT. This codes for CASSKRTGGSTEAFF. Combining the CDR3 with reference TRBV7-8 and TRBJ1-1 gives the whole variable domain GAGVSQSPRYKVAKRGQDVALRCDPISGHVSLFWYQQALGQGPEFLTYFQNEAQLDKSGLPSDRFFAERPEGSVSTLKIQRTQQEDSAVYLCASSKRTGGSTEAFFGQGTRLTVV.

The chain has TRBV5-4 and TRBJ2-5; 8 bases line up with TRBD1. The CDR3 contains 14 residues. The trim removed 7 bases at V and 1 base at J, leaving 6 bases unmatched. Germline lookup yields CDR1 SGHNT and CDR2 YYREEE (reference sequence). The CDR3 spells CASGGQGGQETQYF. CDR3 nucleotide sequence: TGTGCCAGCGGAGGACAGGGTGGCCAAGAGACCCAGTACTTC. Based on the CDR3 plus reference TRBV5-4 and TRBJ2-5, the full variable domain is ETGVTQSPTHLIKTRGQQVTLRCSSQSGHNTVSWYQQALGQGPQFIFQYYREEENGRGNFPPRFSGLQFPNYSSELNVNALELDDSALYLCASGGQGGQETQYFGPGTRLLVL.

V usage is TRBV19 and J usage is TRBJ1-1, with D perhaps TRBD1 (5 bases). The CDR3 sequence is 17 residues long. V was cut by 5 bases and J by 0 bases, with 19 bases left in between. In germline, CDR1 is LNHDA, CDR2 SQIVND (reference sequence). CDR3 nucleotide sequence: TGTGCCAGTAGTCGTCCCGCGGGTGAGGGGATGAACACTGAAGCTTTCTTT. It codes for CASSRPAGEGMNTEAFF. Looking up the rest from reference TRBV19 and TRBJ1-1 gives the full variable domain: DGGITQSPKYLFRKEGQNVTLSCEQNLNHDAMYWYRQDPGQGLRLIYYSQIVNDFQKGDIAEGYSVSREKKESFPLTVTSAQKNPTAFYLCASSRPAGEGMNTEAFFGQGTRLTVV.

The chain employs TRBV30 and TRBJ2-3, with TRBD2 matching 10 bases. Trimming removed 2 bases from V and 6 bases from J; junction bases left unmatched: 8. Germline CDR1 is GTSNPN and CDR2 is SVGIG (reference sequence). The length of the CDR3 is 15 residues. CDR3 residues: CAWSKLAGRVDTQYF. The CDR3 DNA reads as TGTGCCTGGAGTAAACTAGCGGGGCGAGTGGATACGCAGTATTTT.

V usage is TRBV4-1 and J usage is TRBJ2-7; 11 nucleotides line up with TRBD2. This CDR3 comprises 16 residues. CDR1 is MGHRA, CDR2 YSYEKL, per germline. The J segment lost 9 bases and the V segment lost 1 base, leaving 11 bases of the junction unmatched. CDR3 nucleotides: TGCGCCAGCAGCCAAGGGGGCGGGCTAGCGGGAGGCACGCAGTACTTC. It yields the protein CASSQGGGLAGGTQYF.

CDR3 DNA: TGTGCCAGCAGGGGACTTTCCCGCTACGAGCAGTACTTC. Translation: CASRGLSRYEQYF. The chain couples TRBV2 to TRBJ2-7, with D possibly being TRBD2 (6 bases). The germline V gene encodes CDR1 SNHLY and CDR2 FYNNEI. This CDR3 has 13 residues. V was shortened by 6 bases and J by 3 bases, with 12 bases between the two germline ends. The complete variable domain, with remaining parts taken from reference TRBV2 and TRBJ2-7, reads EPEVTQTPSHQVTQMGQEVILRCVPISNHLYFYWYRQILGQKVEFLVSFYNNEISEKSEIFDDQFSVERPDGSNFTLKIRSTKLEDSAMYFCASRGLSRYEQYFGPGTRLTVT.

V and J are TRBV28 and TRBJ2-7; 11 bases are shared with TRBD2. The CDR3 covers 16 residues. CDR1 MDHEN and CDR2 SYDVKM come from the germline V gene. Trimming at V came to 6 bases and at J to 4 bases, leaving 11 bases not matched to a gene. The CDR3 DNA reads as TGTGCCAGCAGGAAGGGGGAGGGACTAGCGGCGTACGAGCAGTACTTC. This gives the protein CASRKGEGLAAYEQYF.

V is TRBV6-4 and J is TRBJ1-6; a weak D match, TRBD1 (5 bases). CDR3 length equals 15 residues. Germline V lookup: CDR1 MRHNA, CDR2 SNTAGT. Deletions cut 2 bases from V and 7 bases from J, with 12 bases between. CDR3 loop: CASSDRGGANSPLHF. In nucleotides, the CDR3 is TGTGCCAGCAGTGACCGGGGAGGGGCGAATTCACCCCTCCACTTT.

The V gene is TRBV5-4, the J gene TRBJ2-1; D gene ambiguous. CDR1 is SGHNT and CDR2 is YYREEE in the germline V gene (reference sequence). Trimming stripped 4 bases from V and 7 bases from J, with 15 bases between. The CDR3 loop spans 14 amino acids. CDR3 sequence: CASSPTAGLNEQFF. The CDR3 DNA follows: TGTGCCAGCAGCCCGACTGCAGGCTTGAATGAGCAGTTCTTC.

There are a few counts of this clone. V is TRBV2 and J is TRBJ2-6, with D unclear. Germline lookup yields CDR1 SNHLY and CDR2 FYNNEI. The length of the CDR3 is 14 residues. V gave up 7 bases and J gave up 4 bases, with 11 bases separating them. CDR3 amino acids: CASKRAAGANVLTF. The CDR3 DNA follows: TGTGCCAGCAAAAGGGCGGCCGGGGCCAACGTCCTGACTTTC.

This chain joins TRBV2 and TRBJ1-2, with TRBD1 identical over 7 bases. V lost 3 bases, J lost 8 bases, and 6 bases stayed unmatched. In germline, CDR1 is SNHLY, CDR2 FYNNEI. The CDR3 loop spans 13 amino acids. The DNA for the CDR3 is TGTGCCAGCAGTGAGAGACAGGGTGAAGGCTACACCTTC. The encoded protein is CASSERQGEGYTF. Full variable domain (remainder filled in from reference TRBV2 and TRBJ1-2): EPEVTQTPSHQVTQMGQEVILRCVPISNHLYFYWYRQILGQKVEFLVSFYNNEISEKSEIFDDQFSVERPDGSNFTLKIRSTKLEDSAMYFCASSERQGEGYTFGSGTRLTVV.

The chain uses TRBV6-1 and TRBJ2-7; the match to TRBD1 covers 10 bases. In germline, CDR1 is MNHNS, CDR2 SASEGT. The CDR3 has 13 residues. Germline trimming cut 8 bases from V and 4 bases from J; bases unmatched to any gene: 5. CDR3 sequence reads: CASGTGVSYEQYF. The CDR3 nucleotides are TGTGCCAGCGGGACAGGGGTTAGTTACGAGCAGTACTTC.

The chain carries TRBV28 and TRBJ2-4; D gene ambiguous. V was cut by 6 bases and J by 0 bases, with 18 bases left in between. CDR1 is MDHEN and CDR2 is SYDVKM in the germline V gene. The CDR3 runs to 17 residues. CDR3 amino acids: CASSPFAPRIAKNIQYF. The CDR3 nucleotides are TGTGCCAGCAGCCCCTTCGCCCCTCGGATAGCCAAAAACATTCAGTACTTC.